These 13 T cell receptor beta chains share one sample of origin, sequenced in a study of tumor-infiltrating lymphocytes in primary liver carcinoma. Scientists recovered RNA and DNA together from around 20-30 mg of unsorted bulk tissue. A constant-region primer primed TCR beta cDNA synthesis from 500 to 550 ng of total RNA. ARM-PCR was slightly modified, and three nested multiplex PCR rounds with it gave rise to the TCR beta libraries. Both of the initial two PCR rounds ran for around 9 cycles and employed TRBV1-TRBV30 forward primers alongside a C-beta reverse primer. A single record per CDR3 protein comes from TCRdb applying MiXCR to the multiplex PCR reads. This sample has under 45,000 distinct CDR3 sequences, with 70% to 85% found just once. The material sequenced was liver tumor tissue from sampling region 4. As to subset: tumor region T4, right-lateral pole. These receptors were taken from a man aged 35-49 years with primary liver carcinoma and hepatitis B virus infection.

A note on this clonotype: Given the absence of the conserved phenylalanine or tryptophan at the CDR3 end, a read error is likely. The chain combines TRBV4-2 with TRBJ2-1; 8 positions match TRBD1. V shed 1 base and J 5 bases; nucleotides not matched to a gene: 7. CDR1 is LGHNA and CDR2 is YNFKEQ in the germline V gene. The CDR3 has 16 residues. For the CDR3, the DNA is TGTGCCAGCAGCCAAGCCGGGGGACAGGTGAACAATGAGCAGTTCTTA. Residues: CASSQAGGQVNNEQFL.

Of note for this clonotype: Mismatch with germline at one junction end may stem from a read error. In DNA form, the CDR3 reads TGTGCCTGGAGTGCAGAACTAGCGGGAGTTTCTGAGCAGTATTTC. Translating gives CAWSAELAGVSEQYF. The J gene is TRBJ2-7, the V gene TRBV30; 11 nucleotides match TRBD2. Germline CDR1 and CDR2: GTSNPN and SVGIG (reference sequence). This CDR3 has 15 residues.

This clonotype was picked up many times. This chain links TRBV5-1 with TRBJ1-1; no firm D call. This CDR3 is built from 13 residues. V dropped 0 bases and J dropped 12 bases, with 15 bases sitting between them. The germline V gene has CDR1 SGHRS and CDR2 YFSETQ. The CDR3 protein is CASSLEPSGSTFF. Written as DNA, the CDR3 is TGCGCCAGCAGCTTGGAACCGTCGGGTTCGACTTTCTTT. Filled out from reference TRBV5-1 and TRBJ1-1, the complete variable domain reads KAGVTQTPRYLIKTRGQQVTLSCSPISGHRSVSWYQQTPGQGLQFLFEYFSETQRNKGNFPGRFSGRQFSNSRSEMNVSTLELGDSALYLCASSLEPSGSTFFGQGTRLTVV.

As for this clonotype: Germline and junction disagree at one end, which may indicate a read error. This chain joins TRBV6-2 or TRBV6-3 and TRBJ2-1; the match to TRBD2 covers 7 bases. Per germline, CDR1 MNHEY and CDR2 SVGEGT. This CDR3 spans 14 amino acids. CDR3 DNA: TGTGCCAGCAGTTCTGCGGGAGCTCACGATGAGCAGCTCTTC. Its translation is CASSSAGAHDEQLF.

CDR3 residues: CNGGTSGFNEQFF. Here the CDR3 DNA reads TGCAACGGTGGGACTAGCGGGTTCAACGAGCAGTTCTTC. The V and J genes are TRBV29-1 and TRBJ2-1, with 12 bases fitting TRBD2. The CDR3 totals 13 residues. From germline, CDR1 is SQVTM and CDR2 ANQGSEA.

This clonotype appeared a few times. At one end the junction does not follow the germline gene, possibly because of a read error. This chain joins TRBV12-3 or TRBV12-4 and TRBJ2-1; no firm D call. The CDR3 extends over 12 amino acids. CDR3 nucleotides: TGTGCCAGCGGTTGGCACATCAATGAGCAGTGCTTC. Translated, it gives CASGWHINEQCF.

A note on this clonotype: One end of the junction fails to match germline, which may point to a read error. The chain joins TRBV11-1 to TRBJ2-4, with 13 positions matching TRBD2. This CDR3 is built from 17 residues. The germline CDR1 and CDR2 sequences are SGHAT and FQDESV (reference sequence). CDR3 bases: TGTTCCAGCAGCTTTCCCGGGACTAGCGGGACTAAAGACATCCAGTACTTC. Amino acid sequence: CSSSFPGTSGTKDIQYF.

This clonotype was found once. Germline is not matched at one junction end, which may reflect a read error. This chain uses TRBV14 with TRBJ2-7; D unresolved. Germline CDR1 and CDR2: SGHDN and FVKESK. The CDR3 totals 16 residues. CDR3 sequence: CAGSQGLQSSSYEQYF. The CDR3 DNA reads TGTGCCGGCAGTCAAGGTTTGCAGTCATCCTCCTACGAGCAGTACTTC.

The genes are TRBV7-9 and TRBJ2-7; D is tentatively TRBD1 or TRBD2 (6 bases each). V was cut by 6 bases and J by 7 bases, with 25 bases left in between. The CDR3 runs 16 residues. CDR1 is SEHNR and CDR2 is FQNEAQ in the germline V gene (reference sequence). In DNA form, the CDR3 reads TGTGCCAGCAGTCCACCCGGGGGCCTAGTAGAAGGGGAGCAGTACTTC. Protein sequence: CASSPPGGLVEGEQYF.

About this clonotype itself: Its ends do not fully match the called genes, so a read error is possible. V usage is TRBV11-2 and J usage is TRBJ2-7; D is unresolved. This CDR3 has 11 amino acids. Germline V gene lookup returns CDR1 SGHAT and CDR2 FQNNGV. Written as DNA, the CDR3 is TGTGCCAGAAGCTTAGGTTACGAGCAGCACTTC. It is translated as CARSLGYEQHF.

The chain recombines TRBV10-3 with TRBJ1-6; D gene ambiguous. Germline CDR1 reads ENHRY; CDR2 reads SYGVKD. The CDR3 totals 18 residues. Trimming shortened V by 4 bases and J by 5 bases, and 21 bases separated the two germline ends. The CDR3 nucleotides read TGTGCCATCAGTGGGGCGAGTGTGGGCGCGTCTAATAATTCACCCCTCCACTTT. Encoded protein: CAISGASVGASNNSPLHF.

About this clonotype: The junction and the germline gene differ at one end; a read error may be behind it. The chain is built from TRBV11-3 and TRBJ2-1; D possibly corresponds to TRBD1 (5 bases). CDR1 is SGHNT, CDR2 YENEEA, per germline. The CDR3 is 14 residues long. The DNA of the CDR3 is TGTACCAGCAACTTAGGGGTCAGCAACAATGAGCAGTTCTTT. Its translation: CTSNLGVSNNEQFF.

The chain employs TRBV4-3 and TRBJ2-5, with 11 bases matching TRBD2. Looked up from germline, CDR1 is LGHNA and CDR2 is YSLEER. This CDR3 has 17 amino acids. The CDR3 nucleotides are TGCACCAACAGCCAAGCGGCTAGCGGGAGGACTGGTGAGACCCAGTACTTC. This encodes CTNSQAASGRTGETQYF.